What follows are 32 T cell receptor beta chains derived from one specimen sequenced in a study of blood T cell repertoires in COVID-19. Repertoires were generated with immunoSEQ multiplex PCR, while TCRdb's copy carries only in-frame clones and drops some. The sample contains approximately 220,000 clones, approximately 90% of which appear only once. The sequenced sample consisted of peripheral blood. These receptors were obtained from a man in his fifties with acute or convalescent COVID-19.

Here the CDR3 DNA reads TGTGCCAGCAGCCAGTGGACAGGGCAAGGCACAGATACGCAGTATTTT. The encoded protein is CASSQWTGQGTDTQYF. This sequence joins TRBV3-1 (or the pseudogene TRBV3-2) and TRBJ2-3; 8 bases line up with TRBD1. Germline V gene lookup returns CDR1 LGHDT and CDR2 YNNKEL (reference sequence). The CDR3 has 16 residues. Germline trimming cut 3 bases from V and 1 base from J; bases unmatched to any gene: 6.

This clone was detected a few times. The chain is built from TRBV4-1 and TRBJ2-3, with D maybe TRBD2 (5 bases). V was trimmed by 4 bases and J by 3 bases, leaving 11 bases between them. The CDR3 totals 14 residues. Per the germline V gene, CDR1 is MGHRA and CDR2 is YSYEKL. For the CDR3, the DNA is TGCGCCAGCAGCCGCCCTAGCACGACAGATACGCAGTATTTT. Amino acid sequence: CASSRPSTTDTQYF.

A single count supports this clone. V gene TRBV28 combines with J gene TRBJ1-1; the D is unclear. Germline V gives CDR1 MDHEN, CDR2 SYDVKM. Trimming left V 7 bases short and J 11 bases short, with 14 bases between. The CDR3 loop spans 11 amino acids. The CDR3 is CASTLRGRAFF. The CDR3 coding sequence is TGTGCCAGCACCCTCCGGGGTAGGGCTTTCTTT.

The J gene is TRBJ1-5, the V gene TRBV2; possible D gene TRBD1, 5 bases. The CDR3 runs to 14 residues. Deletions cut 4 bases from V and 6 bases from J, with 13 bases between. Germline lookup yields CDR1 SNHLY and CDR2 FYNNEI. CDR3 in amino acids: CASSAPKDSQPQHF. CDR3 sequence (DNA): TGTGCCAGCAGTGCGCCTAAAGACAGTCAGCCCCAGCATTTT.

The chain uses TRBV7-8 and TRBJ2-3; the match to TRBD2 covers 7 bases. V dropped 4 bases and J dropped 4; count of bases not matched to a gene: 2. Germline loops: CDR1 SGHVS, CDR2 FQNEAQ. This CDR3 is 13 amino acids long. This chain's CDR3 is CASSWEGPDTQYF. The CDR3 region has the DNA TGTGCCAGCAGCTGGGAGGGACCAGATACGCAGTATTTT. Based on the CDR3 plus reference TRBV7-8 and TRBJ2-3, the full variable domain is GAGVSQSPRYKVAKRGQDVALRCDPISGHVSLFWYQQALGQGPEFLTYFQNEAQLDKSGLPSDRFFAERPEGSVSTLKIQRTQQEDSAVYLCASSWEGPDTQYFGPGTRLTVL.

For this clone: The same CDR3 is also encoded by other DNA sequences in this sample. The chain joins TRBV2 to TRBJ2-5; 9 nucleotides align to TRBD1. CDR3 length: 13 amino acids. Losses at the gene ends were 8 bases for V and 3 bases for J; bases not matched to a gene: 4. Germline loops: CDR1 SNHLY, CDR2 FYNNEI. The chain's CDR3 is CASSRQGEETQYF. As DNA, the CDR3 is TGTGCCAGCTCCCGACAGGGGGAAGAGACCCAGTACTTC.

The DNA of the CDR3 is TGTGCCAGCAGCCGAGGAACAGAGACCCAGTACTTC. This translates into CASSRGTETQYF. The chain joins TRBV7-9 to TRBJ2-5; D is uncertain. The CDR3 spans 12 residues. The germline V and J ends were trimmed by 5 bases and 4 bases, with 8 bases remaining between them. Germline values: CDR1 SEHNR, CDR2 FQNEAQ (reference sequence).

The rearrangement uses TRBV6-2 or TRBV6-3 and TRBJ1-1; no definite D call. The CDR3 has 15 amino acids. Trimming took 0 bases from V and 0 from J, leaving 8 bases between them. Germline V CDR1 and CDR2: MNHEY, SVGEGT. The CDR3 DNA reads as TGTGCCAGCAGTTACTCGCGCGGTATGAACACTGAAGCTTTCTTT. Translation gives CASSYSRGMNTEAFF.

The chain carries TRBV2 and TRBJ1-2; 8 bases fit TRBD1. The CDR3 is 13 amino acids. Germline lookup yields CDR1 SNHLY and CDR2 FYNNEI. Trimming cost V 6 bases and J 3 bases; bases outside gene matches: 3. DNA for the CDR3: TGTGCCAGCAGCCAGGGACAGGACTATGGCTACACCTTC. Protein product: CASSQGQDYGYTF.

The V and J genes are TRBV25-1 and TRBJ1-2; tentative D call: TRBD1 (5 bases). CDR3 size: 14 residues. V was clipped by 2 bases and J by 8 bases, with 15 bases between them. CDR1 MGHDK and CDR2 SYGVNS come from the germline V gene. The CDR3 protein is CASSERATARGYTF. The CDR3 nucleotides are TGTGCCAGCAGTGAAAGGGCGACAGCCCGAGGCTACACCTTC.

This chain links TRBV11-2 with TRBJ2-5, with a tentative D call TRBD1 (7 bases). V was clipped by 4 bases and J by 5 bases, with 14 bases between them. The CDR3 sequence is 14 residues long. Germline values: CDR1 SGHAT, CDR2 FQNNGV. CDR3 amino acids: CASSSQGTGETQYF. The DNA for the CDR3 is TGTGCCAGCAGCTCACAGGGGACTGGGGAGACCCAGTACTTC. The complete variable domain, with remaining parts taken from reference TRBV11-2 and TRBJ2-5, reads EAGVAQSPRYKIIEKRQSVAFWCNPISGHATLYWYQQILGQGPKLLIQFQNNGVVDDSQLPKDRFSAERLKGVDSTLKIQPAKLEDSAVYLCASSSQGTGETQYFGPGTRLLVL.

The V and J genes are TRBV9 and TRBJ2-7; 7 nucleotides match TRBD1. Germline CDR1 and CDR2: SGDLS and YYNGEE. The CDR3 has 15 amino acids. Trimming at V came to 4 bases and at J to 1 base, leaving 8 bases not matched to a gene. CDR3 region: CASSLGQSSSYEQYF. CDR3 DNA: TGTGCCAGCAGCCTGGGACAGTCAAGTTCCTACGAGCAGTACTTC.

V usage is TRBV19 and J usage is TRBJ1-5; 8 nucleotides align to TRBD1. This CDR3 contains 16 residues. J gave up 3 bases and V 6 bases, and 10 bases lay outside the gene matches. In germline, CDR1 is LNHDA, CDR2 SQIVND (reference sequence). CDR3 DNA: TGTGCCAGTAGGTCTCAGGGGGCTTGGATCAATCAGCCCCAGCATTTT. The encoded protein is CASRSQGAWINQPQHF. Complete variable domain (other parts from reference TRBV19 and TRBJ1-5): DGGITQSPKYLFRKEGQNVTLSCEQNLNHDAMYWYRQDPGQGLRLIYYSQIVNDFQKGDIAEGYSVSREKKESFPLTVTSAQKNPTAFYLCASRSQGAWINQPQHFGDGTRLSIL.

The CDR3 loop reads CASSQGTSNQPQHF. The CDR3 DNA follows: TGTGCCAGCAGTCAGGGGACGAGCAATCAGCCCCAGCATTTT. This chain joins TRBV9 and TRBJ1-5, with D possibly matching TRBD1 (6 bases). V was cut by 5 bases and J by 1 base, with 10 bases left in between. CDR1 SGDLS and CDR2 YYNGEE come from the germline V gene. The CDR3 spans 14 residues.

Only a few counts were recorded for this clone. J is TRBJ1-1 and V is TRBV4-1; D gene ambiguous. Trimming took off 0 bases at V and 4 bases at J, with 9 bases between the two ends. CDR1 is MGHRA, CDR2 YSYEKL, per germline. There are 14 residues in the CDR3. The CDR3 loop reads CASSQESLSTEAFF. In DNA form, the CDR3 reads TGCGCCAGCAGCCAAGAGTCCTTGAGCACTGAAGCTTTCTTT.

This rearrangement joins TRBV12-1 to TRBJ2-7; the listed D gene, TRBD1, was not tested against the DNA. TRBV12-1 is labeled a pseudogene. This CDR3 has 14 residues. CDR3 residues: CASRPGTGFYEQYF. CDR3 coding DNA: TGTGCCAGCAGGCCCGGGACAGGGTTTTACGAGCAGTACTTC.

The chain has TRBV3-1 (or the pseudogene TRBV3-2) and TRBJ1-5; no clear D. This CDR3 has 16 amino acids. Germline V gene sequence: CDR1 LGHDT, CDR2 YNNKEL (reference sequence). Trimming cost V 0 bases and J 1 base, with 10 bases left between them. The DNA of the CDR3 is TGTGCCAGCAGCCAAGATTCCGGGATCAGCAATCAGCCCCAGCATTTT. Translation: CASSQDSGISNQPQHF.

The chain employs TRBV6-5 and TRBJ2-1; possible D gene TRBD1, 5 bases. Germline loops: CDR1 MNHEY, CDR2 SVGAGI. The length of the CDR3 is 12 residues. Trimming removed 8 bases from V and 9 bases from J, with 14 bases in between. CDR3 amino acids: CASRLDRLEQFF. In DNA, the CDR3 is TGTGCCAGCCGCTTAGACAGACTTGAGCAGTTCTTC.

The V gene is TRBV3-1 (or the pseudogene TRBV3-2), the J gene TRBJ2-3, with D possibly matching TRBD2 (6 bases). Germline CDR1 reads LGHDT; CDR2 reads YNNKEL (reference sequence). V was shortened by 3 bases and J by 0 bases, with 10 bases between the two germline ends. The CDR3 totals 15 residues. For the CDR3, the DNA is TGTGCCAGCAGCCACGGGGGACCTAGCACAGATACGCAGTATTTT. Translating it yields CASSHGGPSTDTQYF.

In nucleotides, the CDR3 is TGCGCCAGCAGTGATAGTGGGAGAGGGAGCTACGAGCAGTACTTC. Translating it yields CASSDSGRGSYEQYF. The genes are TRBV10-1 and TRBJ2-7; weak D call: TRBD2 (5 bases). With 3 bases removed from V and 3 bases from J, the gap between germline ends came to 15 bases. The CDR3 consists of 15 residues. Germline V CDR1 and CDR2: WNHNN, SYGVQD (reference sequence).

The chain carries TRBV3-1 (or the pseudogene TRBV3-2) and TRBJ2-7, with D maybe TRBD2 (7 bases). V gave up 6 bases and J gave up 1 base, with 13 bases separating them. CDR1 is LGHDT and CDR2 is YNNKEL in the germline V gene (reference sequence). The CDR3 totals 14 residues. The CDR3 region is CASRGAGGSYEQYF. CDR3 sequence (DNA): TGTGCCAGCAGGGGGGCCGGGGGGTCCTACGAGCAGTACTTC.

There are a few counts of this clone. V is TRBV6-5 and J is TRBJ1-3, with D perhaps TRBD1 (6 bases). The CDR3 runs to 15 residues. Germline V gene data show CDR1 as MNHEY and CDR2 as SVGAGI. Trimming removed 5 bases from V and 0 bases from J, with 11 bases in between. The CDR3 sequence: CASSPRTVSGNTIYF. The CDR3 DNA is TGTGCCAGCAGTCCTCGGACAGTCTCTGGAAACACCATATATTTT.

The V call is TRBV10-3, the J call TRBJ2-1; 9 bases match TRBD1. In germline, CDR1 is ENHRY, CDR2 SYGVKD. CDR3 length equals 18 residues. J was trimmed by 4 bases and V by 3 bases; bases with no gene match: 13. CDR3 amino acids: CAISEGGDRATYYNEQFF. CDR3 coding DNA: TGTGCCATCAGTGAAGGTGGGGACAGGGCGACTTATTACAATGAGCAGTTCTTC.

This clone was picked up one time. The chain combines TRBV5-1 with TRBJ1-1, with 12 bases that match TRBD1. Trimming at V came to 6 bases and at J to 4 bases, leaving 16 bases not matched to a gene. Germline values: CDR1 SGHRS, CDR2 YFSETQ. This CDR3 comprises 18 residues. CDR3 protein: CASNTQMGTGGAGTEAFF. In DNA, the CDR3 is TGCGCCAGCAACACCCAGATGGGGACAGGGGGCGCGGGCACTGAAGCTTTCTTT.

This chain uses TRBV5-1 with TRBJ1-1; D remains unclear. CDR3 size: 15 residues. Germline CDR1 SGHRS, CDR2 YFSETQ. V lost 1 base and J lost 0, with 10 bases in between. CDR3 loop: CASSLTTAMNTEAFF. The CDR3 DNA follows: TGCGCCAGCAGCTTGACAACAGCCATGAACACTGAAGCTTTCTTT.

The V gene is TRBV7-2, the J gene TRBJ1-1; 11 nucleotides match TRBD1. Germline assignment: CDR1 SGHTA and CDR2 FQGNSA. V was clipped by 5 bases and J by 3 bases; unmatched bases: 5. CDR3 length: 15 amino acids. CDR3 bases: TGTGCCAGCAGCGGCGGGACAGGGGGATACACTGAAGCTTTCTTT. This sequence encodes CASSGGTGGYTEAFF.

The J gene is TRBJ2-2, the V gene TRBV5-5, with D possibly matching TRBD1 (6 bases). The V and J ends lost 1 base and 10 bases respectively, with 14 bases between them. This CDR3 contains 14 residues. Germline assignment: CDR1 SGHKS and CDR2 YYEKEE (reference sequence). CDR3 coding DNA: TGTGCCAGCAGCTTGTGGACAGTGGGCGAGGAGCTGTTTTTT. It is translated as CASSLWTVGEELFF.

This chain connects TRBV29-1 to TRBJ1-2, with a tentative D call TRBD1 (5 bases). This CDR3 spans 15 amino acids. The germline gives CDR1 SQVTM, CDR2 ANQGSEA. Trimming left V 6 bases short and J 3 bases short, with 20 bases between. The CDR3 bases are TGCAGCGTCCAAGGCGTTGGACAAGGAGACTATGGCTACACCTTC. Translated, it gives CSVQGVGQGDYGYTF.

The chain links TRBV3-1 (or the pseudogene TRBV3-2) to TRBJ2-7; TRBD1 might be the D (6 bases). CDR1 LGHDT and CDR2 YNNKEL come from the germline V gene (reference sequence). Trimming pared 4 bases from V and 0 bases from J, leaving 13 bases between. CDR3 size: 15 residues. CDR3 residues: CASSPDRSNSYEQYF. The CDR3 nucleotides read TGTGCCAGCAGCCCCGACAGGTCAAACTCCTACGAGCAGTACTTC.

The chain combines TRBV6-1 with TRBJ1-4; D not certain. The CDR3 sequence is 15 residues long. CDR1 is MNHNS, CDR2 SASEGT, per germline. Trimming removed 1 base at V and 6 bases at J, with 12 bases between. For the CDR3, the DNA is TGTGCCAGCAGTGAAGGGGAGAGGAGGTATGAAAAACTGTTTTTT. Amino acid sequence: CASSEGERRYEKLFF.

The J gene is TRBJ1-5, the V gene TRBV2; D remains ambiguous. The CDR3 is 14 amino acids. Trimming shortened V by 5 bases and J by 4 bases, and 12 bases separated the two germline ends. The germline gives CDR1 SNHLY, CDR2 FYNNEI. CDR3: CASSTGLLNQPQHF. The CDR3 DNA follows: TGTGCCAGCAGTACCGGACTTCTGAATCAGCCCCAGCATTTT.

The chain combines TRBV5-1 with TRBJ1-6, with D possibly being TRBD1 (5 bases). The germline V gene encodes CDR1 SGHRS and CDR2 YFSETQ. The V and J ends lost 0 bases and 10 bases respectively, with 14 bases between them. The CDR3 is made up of 15 amino acids. This chain's CDR3 is CASSLAGQGGSPLHF. CDR3 in DNA: TGCGCCAGCAGCTTGGCCGGCCAGGGAGGATCACCCCTCCACTTT.